These 3 T cell receptor beta chains share one sample of origin, sequenced in a study of radiation and T cells in renal cell carcinoma. Described time point: blood 4 weeks post-SBRT, at nephrectomy. Sample treatment: 15 Gy SBRT to primary tumor, nephrectomy 4 weeks later. Some clones are missing from TCRdb's copy, which holds only in-frame ones; the method was immunoSEQ multiplex PCR. The data show approximately 43,000 clones, roughly four fifths seen once. This specimen consisted of blood, obtained from a patient whose treatment included radiotherapy and nephrectomy. These receptors came from a woman aged 70-85 years with renal cell carcinoma.

The rearrangement links TRBV7-9 to TRBJ2-5; 7 positions agree with TRBD2. Trimming took 5 bases from V and 0 from J; bases not matched to a gene: 9. This CDR3 comprises 16 residues. CDR1 is SEHNR, CDR2 FQNEAQ, per germline (reference sequence). CDR3 loop: CASSGTGRGNQETQYF. CDR3 bases: TGTGCCAGCAGCGGGACGGGGCGGGGGAACCAAGAGACCCAGTACTTC.

Comment on this clone: Other DNA sequences in the same sample also yield this CDR3. The J gene is TRBJ2-7, the V gene TRBV10-3, with D perhaps matching TRBD1 (6 bases). Trimming pared 3 bases from V and 0 bases from J, leaving 12 bases between. In germline, CDR1 is ENHRY, CDR2 SYGVKD. The CDR3 length is 15 residues. The CDR3 DNA sequence: TGTGCCATCAGTGAAAGGACAGCGAGCTCCTACGAGCAGTACTTC. Translated: CAISERTASSYEQYF.

In its sample, this clone was seen a few times. The chain's CDR3 is CASADRAGIGYTF. In nucleotides, the CDR3 is TGTGCCAGCGCAGATCGTGCGGGAATTGGCTACACCTTC. The rearrangement joins TRBV6-5 to TRBJ1-2; D remains ambiguous. This CDR3 spans 13 amino acids. V was pared by 8 bases and J by 7 bases, with 17 bases between. Germline lookup yields CDR1 MNHEY and CDR2 SVGAGI.